This TCR beta chain was profiled in a study of Ad26.COV2.S vaccination and SARS-CoV-2 variants. Assay used: immunoSEQ multiplex PCR; TCRdb lists only in-frame clones, some missing. The sample lists 440,000 or so clones; around 93% were seen once. Of note for this clone: What it recognizes is unknown.

Study results and caveats: Using TCR breadth and depth analyses may have led to underestimated total T cell responses.

As to treatment: roughly 18 received Ad26.COV2.S at low or high dose, single or two shots; a few received placebo; per-sample allocation not given. Samples came from day 63 after the first vaccine or placebo injection. V lost 1 base to trimming and J lost 1 base, with 7 bases between them. Germline CDR1 is SGHTA and CDR2 is FQGNSA. This CDR3 is built from 15 residues. This chain links TRBV7-2 with TRBJ2-2, with D unresolved. Sample: peripheral blood, taken in a trial of Ad26.COV2.S vaccine versus placebo. The sequence was collected from a person aged 18-65 years who received the Ad26.COV2.S COVID-19 vaccine or a placebo. CDR3 in amino acids: CASSLGSQNTGELFF. The CDR3, as DNA: TGTGCCAGCAGCTTAGGGTCTCAGAACACCGGGGAGCTGTTTTTT.